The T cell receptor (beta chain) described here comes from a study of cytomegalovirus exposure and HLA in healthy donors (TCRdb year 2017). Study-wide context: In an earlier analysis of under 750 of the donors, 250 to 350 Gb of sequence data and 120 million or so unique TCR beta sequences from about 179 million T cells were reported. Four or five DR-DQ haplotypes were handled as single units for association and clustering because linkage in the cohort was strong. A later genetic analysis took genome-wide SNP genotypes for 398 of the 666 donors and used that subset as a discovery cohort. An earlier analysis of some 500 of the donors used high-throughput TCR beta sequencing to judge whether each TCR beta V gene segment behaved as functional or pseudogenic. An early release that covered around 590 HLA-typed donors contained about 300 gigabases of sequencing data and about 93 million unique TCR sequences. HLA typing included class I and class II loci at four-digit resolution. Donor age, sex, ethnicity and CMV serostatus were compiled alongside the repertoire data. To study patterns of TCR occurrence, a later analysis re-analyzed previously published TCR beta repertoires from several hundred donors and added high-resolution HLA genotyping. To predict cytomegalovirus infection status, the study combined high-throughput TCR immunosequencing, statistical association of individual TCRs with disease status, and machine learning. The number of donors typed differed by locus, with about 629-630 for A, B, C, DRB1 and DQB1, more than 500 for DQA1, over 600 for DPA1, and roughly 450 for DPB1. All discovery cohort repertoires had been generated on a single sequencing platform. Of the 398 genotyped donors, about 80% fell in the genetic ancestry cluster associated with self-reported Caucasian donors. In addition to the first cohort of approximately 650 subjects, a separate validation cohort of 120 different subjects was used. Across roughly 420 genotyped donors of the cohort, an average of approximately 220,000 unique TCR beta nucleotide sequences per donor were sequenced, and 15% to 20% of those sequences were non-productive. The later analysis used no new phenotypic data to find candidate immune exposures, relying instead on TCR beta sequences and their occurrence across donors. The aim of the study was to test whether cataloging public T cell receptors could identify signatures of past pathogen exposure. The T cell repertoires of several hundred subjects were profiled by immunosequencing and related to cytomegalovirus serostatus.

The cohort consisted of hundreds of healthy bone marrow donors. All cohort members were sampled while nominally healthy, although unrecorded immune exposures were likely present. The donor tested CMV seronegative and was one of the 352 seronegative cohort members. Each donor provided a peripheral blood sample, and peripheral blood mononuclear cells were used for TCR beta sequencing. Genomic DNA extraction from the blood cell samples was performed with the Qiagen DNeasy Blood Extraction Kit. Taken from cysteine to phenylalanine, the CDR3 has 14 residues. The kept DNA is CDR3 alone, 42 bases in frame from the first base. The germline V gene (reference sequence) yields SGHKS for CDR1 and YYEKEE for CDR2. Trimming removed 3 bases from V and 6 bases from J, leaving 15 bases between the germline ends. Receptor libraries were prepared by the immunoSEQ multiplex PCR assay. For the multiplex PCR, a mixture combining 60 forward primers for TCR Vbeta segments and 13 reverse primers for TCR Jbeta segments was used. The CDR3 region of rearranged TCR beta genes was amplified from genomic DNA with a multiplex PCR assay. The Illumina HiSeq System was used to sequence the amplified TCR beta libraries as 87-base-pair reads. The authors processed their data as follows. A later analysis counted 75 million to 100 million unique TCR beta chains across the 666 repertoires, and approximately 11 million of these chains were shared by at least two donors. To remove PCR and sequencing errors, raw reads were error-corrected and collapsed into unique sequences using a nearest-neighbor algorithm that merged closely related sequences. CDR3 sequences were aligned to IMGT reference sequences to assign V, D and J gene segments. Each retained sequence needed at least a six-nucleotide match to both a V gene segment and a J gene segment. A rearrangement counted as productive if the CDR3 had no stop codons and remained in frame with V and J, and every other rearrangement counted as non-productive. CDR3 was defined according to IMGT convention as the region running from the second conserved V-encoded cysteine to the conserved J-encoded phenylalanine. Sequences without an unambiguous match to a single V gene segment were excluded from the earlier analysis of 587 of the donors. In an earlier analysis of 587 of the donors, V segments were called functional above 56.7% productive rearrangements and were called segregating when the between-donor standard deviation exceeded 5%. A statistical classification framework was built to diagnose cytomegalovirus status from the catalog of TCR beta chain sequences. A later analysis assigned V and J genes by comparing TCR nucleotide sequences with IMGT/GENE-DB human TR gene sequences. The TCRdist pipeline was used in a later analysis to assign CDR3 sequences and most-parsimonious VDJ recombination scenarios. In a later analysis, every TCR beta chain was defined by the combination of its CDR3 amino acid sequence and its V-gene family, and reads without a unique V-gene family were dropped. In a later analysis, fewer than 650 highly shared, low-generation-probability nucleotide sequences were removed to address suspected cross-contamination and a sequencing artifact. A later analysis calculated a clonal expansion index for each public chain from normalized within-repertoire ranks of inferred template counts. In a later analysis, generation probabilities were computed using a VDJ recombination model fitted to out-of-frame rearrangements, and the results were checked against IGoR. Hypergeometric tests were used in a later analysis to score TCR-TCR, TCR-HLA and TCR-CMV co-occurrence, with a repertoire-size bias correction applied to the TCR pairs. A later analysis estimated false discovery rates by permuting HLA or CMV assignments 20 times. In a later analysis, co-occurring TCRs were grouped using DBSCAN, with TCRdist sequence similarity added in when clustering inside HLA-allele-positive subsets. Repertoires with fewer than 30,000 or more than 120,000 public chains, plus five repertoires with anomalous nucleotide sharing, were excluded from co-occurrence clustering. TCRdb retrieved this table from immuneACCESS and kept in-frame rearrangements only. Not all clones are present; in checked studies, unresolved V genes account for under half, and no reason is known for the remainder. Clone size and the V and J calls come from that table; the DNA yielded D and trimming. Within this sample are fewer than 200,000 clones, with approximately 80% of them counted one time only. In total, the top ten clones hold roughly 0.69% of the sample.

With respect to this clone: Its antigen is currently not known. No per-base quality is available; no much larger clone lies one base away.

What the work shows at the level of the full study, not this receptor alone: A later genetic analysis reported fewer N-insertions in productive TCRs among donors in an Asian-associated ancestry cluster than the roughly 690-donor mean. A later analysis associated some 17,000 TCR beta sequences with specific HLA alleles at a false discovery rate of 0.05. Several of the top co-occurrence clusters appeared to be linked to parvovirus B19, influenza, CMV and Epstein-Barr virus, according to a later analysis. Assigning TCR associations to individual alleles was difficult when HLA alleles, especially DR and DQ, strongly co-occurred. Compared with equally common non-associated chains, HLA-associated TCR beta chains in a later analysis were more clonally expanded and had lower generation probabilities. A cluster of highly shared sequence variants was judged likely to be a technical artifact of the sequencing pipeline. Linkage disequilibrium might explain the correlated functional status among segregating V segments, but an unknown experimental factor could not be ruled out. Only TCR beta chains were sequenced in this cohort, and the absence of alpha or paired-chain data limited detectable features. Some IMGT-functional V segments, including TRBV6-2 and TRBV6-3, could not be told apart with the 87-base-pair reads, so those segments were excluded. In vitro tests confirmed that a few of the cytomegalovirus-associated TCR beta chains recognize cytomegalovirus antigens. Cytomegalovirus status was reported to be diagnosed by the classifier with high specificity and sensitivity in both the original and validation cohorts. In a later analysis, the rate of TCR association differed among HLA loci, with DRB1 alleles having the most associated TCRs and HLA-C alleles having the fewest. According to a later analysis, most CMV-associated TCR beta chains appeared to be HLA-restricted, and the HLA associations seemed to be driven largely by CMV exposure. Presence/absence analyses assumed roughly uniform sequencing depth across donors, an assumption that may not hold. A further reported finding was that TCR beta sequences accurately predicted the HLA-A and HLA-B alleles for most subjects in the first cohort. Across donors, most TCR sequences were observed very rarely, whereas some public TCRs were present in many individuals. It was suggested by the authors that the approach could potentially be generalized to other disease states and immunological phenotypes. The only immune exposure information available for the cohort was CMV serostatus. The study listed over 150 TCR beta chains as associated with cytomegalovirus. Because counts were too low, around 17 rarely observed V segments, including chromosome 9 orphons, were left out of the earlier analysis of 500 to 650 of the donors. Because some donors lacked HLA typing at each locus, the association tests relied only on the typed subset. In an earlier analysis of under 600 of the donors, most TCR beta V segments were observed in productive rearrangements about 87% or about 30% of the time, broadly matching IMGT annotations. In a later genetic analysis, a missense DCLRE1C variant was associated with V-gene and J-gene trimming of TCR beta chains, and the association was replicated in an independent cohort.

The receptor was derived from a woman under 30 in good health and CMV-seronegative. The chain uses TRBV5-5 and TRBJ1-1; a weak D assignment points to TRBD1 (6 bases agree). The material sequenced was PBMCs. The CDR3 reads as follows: CASSWEGHRAEAFF. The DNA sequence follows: TGTGCCAGCAGCTGGGAGGGACATAGAGCTGAAGCTTTCTTT.